Presented here are 14 T cell receptor beta chains from one specimen sequenced in a study of blood T cell repertoires in COVID-19. Produced via immunoSEQ multiplex PCR; TCRdb's table is partial and in-frame only. Of fewer than 250,000 clones in the sample, roughly 80% were seen once. Sample: peripheral blood. The source is a woman older than 75 with COVID-19, enrolled during active disease.

The gene calls are TRBV7-8 and TRBJ2-3; D is undetermined. V was trimmed by 5 bases and J by 7 bases, leaving 10 bases between them. CDR1 and CDR2 (germline): SGHVS, FQNEAQ. CDR3 length: 12 amino acids. CDR3 DNA sequence: TGTGCCAGCAGCCACCAGTTAAATACGCAGTATTTT. Amino acids: CASSHQLNTQYF.

The rearrangement joins TRBV29-1 to TRBJ1-1; 8 bases are a match to TRBD1. The CDR3 covers 13 residues. The germline gives CDR1 SQVTM, CDR2 ANQGSEA. With 7 bases clipped from V and 11 bases from J, the junction kept 15 bases outside the gene matches. In DNA form, the CDR3 reads TGCAGCGATCAGGGGGCCGTCGGAGCTTGGGCTTTCTTT. This gives the protein CSDQGAVGAWAFF.

V is TRBV5-8 and J is TRBJ2-5, with 14 bases matching TRBD2. This CDR3 region has 15 residues. Trimming cost V 5 bases and J 4 bases; bases outside gene matches: 4. Germline loops: CDR1 SGHTS, CDR2 YDEGEE. The CDR3 DNA reads TGTGCCAGCAGTCCAGGACTAGCGGGGGGAGAGACCCAGTACTTC. It codes for CASSPGLAGGETQYF.

The chain recombines TRBV5-8 with TRBJ1-6; the D gene is possibly TRBD1 (5 bases). Germline CDR1 reads SGHTS; CDR2 reads YDEGEE. The CDR3 is made up of 16 amino acids. Trimming pared 1 base from V and 8 bases from J, leaving 16 bases between. CDR3 sequence reads: CASSLIRRVRYSPLHF. DNA for the CDR3: TGTGCCAGCAGCTTGATTCGCAGGGTCCGTTATTCACCCCTCCACTTT. The full variable domain, with the rest looked up from reference TRBV5-8 and TRBJ1-6, is EAGVTQSPTHLIKTRGQQATLRCSPISGHTSVYWYQQALGLGLQFLLWYDEGEERNRGNFPPRFSGRQFPNYSSELNVNALELEDSALYLCASSLIRRVRYSPLHFGNGTRLTVT.

This clone was recorded once. This chain joins TRBV5-4 and TRBJ2-2; 8 bases fit TRBD2. V shed 6 bases and J 6 bases; nucleotides not matched to a gene: 16. The germline gives CDR1 SGHNT, CDR2 YYREEE (reference sequence). The length of the CDR3 is 17 residues. CDR3 bases: TGTGCCAGCACCCCCGACTCTTACCTACTAGCGGCCGGGGAGCTGTTTTTT. It is translated as CASTPDSYLLAAGELFF.

This sequence joins TRBV7-3 and TRBJ1-1, with a possible D match to TRBD1 (5 bases). V lost 2 bases to trimming and J lost 1 base, with 8 bases between them. Germline lookup yields CDR1 SGHTA and CDR2 FQGTGA. The CDR3 has 14 amino acids. The CDR3 DNA reads TGTGCCAGCAGCTTAGGACATTCGAACACTGAAGCTTTCTTT. Amino acids: CASSLGHSNTEAFF.

The CDR3 DNA reads TGTGCCAGCAGCCAAGTAACAGGGGACACTGAAGCTTTCTTT. Amino acid sequence: CASSQVTGDTEAFF. This rearrangement joins TRBV3-1 (or the pseudogene TRBV3-2) to TRBJ1-1; TRBD1 agrees at 7 bases. This CDR3 has 14 amino acids. V gave up 1 base and J gave up 3 bases; unmatched junction bases: 2. The germline CDR1 and CDR2 sequences are LGHDT and YNNKEL (reference sequence).

The rearrangement links TRBV6-4 to TRBJ1-2, with 9 bases identical to TRBD1. With 6 bases clipped from V and 10 bases from J, the junction kept 15 bases outside the gene matches. The CDR3 is 15 residues long. Germline V gene sequence: CDR1 MRHNA, CDR2 SNTAGT. The CDR3 DNA reads TGTGCCAGCAGCAGCACAGGGGGCCGTTCGACGTACTACACCTTC. It encodes CASSSTGGRSTYYTF.

This chain links TRBV7-9 with TRBJ2-1, with 8 bases identical to TRBD2. J was trimmed by 8 bases and V by 5 bases; bases with no gene match: 20. The germline V gene has CDR1 SEHNR and CDR2 FQNEAQ (reference sequence). The CDR3 runs to 18 residues. CDR3 sequence (DNA): TGTGCCAGCAGCCAAGACTTAGGGCTGCGGGGGGCCGGGGATGAGCAGTTCTTC. It translates to CASSQDLGLRGAGDEQFF.

This sequence joins TRBV5-1 and TRBJ1-3; possibly TRBD1 for D (6 bases). V was trimmed by 0 bases and J by 4 bases, leaving 8 bases between them. From germline, CDR1 is SGHRS and CDR2 YFSETQ. The CDR3 is made up of 14 amino acids. The CDR3: CASSLEGEGNTIYF. In nucleotides, the CDR3 is TGCGCCAGCAGCTTGGAGGGGGAAGGAAACACCATATATTTT.

V and J are TRBV5-4 and TRBJ1-3; a possible D gene is TRBD1 (6 bases). Trimming left V 4 bases short and J 4 bases short, with 12 bases between. CDR1 SGHNT and CDR2 YYREEE come from the germline V gene (reference sequence). This CDR3 is built from 14 residues. CDR3 bases: TGTGCCAGCAGCAAACAGGGAGAGGGAAACACCATATATTTT. Translating gives CASSKQGEGNTIYF.

This clone was observed once. The chain is built from TRBV7-2 and TRBJ2-7, with TRBD2 as a possible D gene (6 bases). From germline, CDR1 is SGHTA and CDR2 FQGNSA. CDR3 size: 15 residues. V was pared by 4 bases and J by 4 bases, with 17 bases between. The CDR3 reads CASSYPRLGGYEQYF. In DNA form, the CDR3 reads TGTGCCAGCAGCTACCCTAGACTAGGAGGTTACGAGCAGTACTTC.

A few counts support this clone. This chain uses TRBV2 with TRBJ1-2; D might be TRBD1 (5 bases). Germline lookup yields CDR1 SNHLY and CDR2 FYNNEI. The length of the CDR3 is 14 residues. Trimming stripped 3 bases from V and 5 bases from J, with 13 bases between. CDR3 sequence reads: CASSEGQGVYGYTF. CDR3 in DNA: TGTGCCAGCAGTGAGGGGCAGGGCGTATATGGCTACACCTTC.

V is TRBV10-1 and J is TRBJ2-1, with a possible D match to TRBD1 (6 bases). Germline V gene lookup returns CDR1 WNHNN and CDR2 SYGVQD (reference sequence). This CDR3 has 15 amino acids. Deletions cut 4 bases from V and 0 bases from J, with 10 bases between. The CDR3 loop reads CASSAGTLSYNEQFF. CDR3 sequence (DNA): TGCGCCAGCAGTGCCGGGACACTCTCCTACAATGAGCAGTTCTTC.